A selection of T cell receptor beta chains follows, all from one sample in a study of blood T cell repertoires in COVID-19. Assay: immunoSEQ multiplex PCR; the TCRdb copy retains only in-frame clones and omits some. Among under 200,000 clones, more than 75% were seen once, and the ten largest hold 6%. Sequenced sample: peripheral blood. The receptors originated from a man in his forties or fifties with active or convalescent COVID-19. CDR3s include the opening cysteine and the closing phenylalanine or tryptophan. Fields, in order: CDR3 DNA, CDR3 protein, clone size, V gene, J gene, D gene. D genes are given only for firm matches. A clone size is listed for some rows: how often the clone was seen (once, few, many), or a class if it is expanded.

CDR3nt: TGTGCCAGCAGTTCGGACAGTTTTGAAAAACTGTTTTTT
CDR3aa: CASSSDSFEKLFF
abundance: -
v_gene: TRBV28
j_gene: TRBJ1-4
d_gene: -

CDR3nt: TGTGCCAGCAGCGAGGGACTAGCGGGAGGGCGCTTCTCCTACGAGCAGTACTTC
CDR3aa: CASSEGLAGGRFSYEQYF
abundance: few
v_gene: TRBV11-3
j_gene: TRBJ2-7
d_gene: TRBD2

CDR3nt: TGTGCCAGCAGCGACAACAGGGGCAATGAGCAGTTCTTC
CDR3aa: CASSDNRGNEQFF
abundance: -
v_gene: TRBV6-5
j_gene: TRBJ2-1
d_gene: TRBD1

CDR3nt: TGTGCCAGCAGTTACAGTCAGGGGAACGAGCAGTACTTC
CDR3aa: CASSYSQGNEQYF
abundance: -
v_gene: TRBV6-2/TRBV6-3
j_gene: TRBJ2-7
d_gene: -

CDR3nt: TGTGCCAGCAGCGTATGGCACAACAAGGAGCTGTACTTC
CDR3aa: CASSVWHNKELYF
abundance: -
v_gene: TRBV5-6
j_gene: TRBJ2-7
d_gene: -

CDR3nt: TGTGCCACCAGCAGAGATAGGGGGCTTCAAGAGACCCAGTACTTC
CDR3aa: CATSRDRGLQETQYF
abundance: few
v_gene: TRBV15
j_gene: TRBJ2-5
d_gene: TRBD1

CDR3nt: TGTGCCAGCAGCTTAGCAGTCGGACTAACCGGCGGGTATACGCAGTATTTT
CDR3aa: CASSLAVGLTGGYTQYF
abundance: -
v_gene: TRBV11-3
j_gene: TRBJ2-3
d_gene: -

CDR3nt: TGTGCCACCACTAGCGGGGGGCACCAAGAGACCCAGTACTTC
CDR3aa: CATTSGGHQETQYF
abundance: -
v_gene: TRBV10-3
j_gene: TRBJ2-5
d_gene: TRBD2

CDR3nt: TGTGCCAGCAGTCAAACGTACCGGACAGATTATAGCAATCAGCCCCAGCATTTT
CDR3aa: CASSQTYRTDYSNQPQHF
abundance: -
v_gene: TRBV6-6
j_gene: TRBJ1-5
d_gene: -

CDR3nt: TGTGCCAGCAGTTACGGTCAAGAGTATGGCTACACCTTC
CDR3aa: CASSYGQEYGYTF
abundance: -
v_gene: TRBV6-5
j_gene: TRBJ1-2
d_gene: -

CDR3nt: TGTGCCAGCAGCTTAGCCTCCGGGACATATGAGACCGGGGAGCTGTTTTTT
CDR3aa: CASSLASGTYETGELFF
abundance: -
v_gene: TRBV7-9
j_gene: TRBJ2-2
d_gene: -

CDR3nt: TGTGCCAGCAGCTCTACAGGGGCTGGGGAGACCCAGTACTTC
CDR3aa: CASSSTGAGETQYF
abundance: -
v_gene: TRBV11-3
j_gene: TRBJ2-5
d_gene: TRBD1

CDR3nt: TGTGCCAGCAGCTTAAACGGTCGACAGAACAATGAAGCTTTCTTT
CDR3aa: CASSLNGRQNNEAFF
abundance: -
v_gene: TRBV7-2
j_gene: TRBJ1-1
d_gene: -

CDR3nt: TGTGCCAGCAGCCCATATTACGGACAGATACCCCACGAGCAGTACTTC
CDR3aa: CASSPYYGQIPHEQYF
abundance: once
v_gene: TRBV7-2
j_gene: TRBJ2-7
d_gene: -

CDR3nt: TGTGCCAGCAGCCGTGCTAACCACCCCACAGGGGTGGGCGGCTACACCTTC
CDR3aa: CASSRANHPTGVGGYTF
abundance: -
v_gene: TRBV14
j_gene: TRBJ1-2
d_gene: TRBD1

CDR3nt: TGTGCCTGGAGTACAGGAAAGACTAATGAAAAACTGTTTTTT
CDR3aa: CAWSTGKTNEKLFF
abundance: -
v_gene: TRBV30
j_gene: TRBJ1-4
d_gene: -

CDR3nt: TGTGCCAGCAGCGTAGCAGGAAAGGGGGACACTGAAGCTTTCTTT
CDR3aa: CASSVAGKGDTEAFF
abundance: -
v_gene: TRBV9
j_gene: TRBJ1-1
d_gene: -

CDR3nt: TGTGCCAGCAGTTACGCGGGGGGCTTCGACGAGCAGTACTTC
CDR3aa: CASSYAGGFDEQYF
abundance: -
v_gene: TRBV6-5
j_gene: TRBJ2-7
d_gene: TRBD2

CDR3nt: TGTGCCAGCAGGCTTGGGGCCACTGAAGCTTTCTTT
CDR3aa: CASRLGATEAFF
abundance: -
v_gene: TRBV6-5
j_gene: TRBJ1-1
d_gene: -

CDR3nt: TGTGCCAGCAGCCCCACCGAGGGAACTAATGAAAAACTGTTTTTT
CDR3aa: CASSPTEGTNEKLFF
abundance: -
v_gene: TRBV3-1/TRBV3-2
j_gene: TRBJ1-4
d_gene: -

CDR3nt: TGTGCCAGCAGCCAGGGGGCGGCGGGCAATCAGCCCCAGCATTTT
CDR3aa: CASSQGAAGNQPQHF
abundance: -
v_gene: TRBV28
j_gene: TRBJ1-5
d_gene: TRBD1

CDR3nt: TGTGCCAGCAGCCACTGGACTAGCGGGATTACGTACAATGAGCAGTTCTTC
CDR3aa: CASSHWTSGITYNEQFF
abundance: once
v_gene: TRBV11-2
j_gene: TRBJ2-1
d_gene: TRBD2

CDR3nt: TGTGCCAGCAGCTTAGCGCTAAAGGGGGCTGAGGGCTACACCTTC
CDR3aa: CASSLALKGAEGYTF
abundance: -
v_gene: TRBV7-9
j_gene: TRBJ1-2
d_gene: TRBD1

CDR3nt: TGCGCCAGCAGCCCGGGACAGGGTGGCACCGGGGAGCTGTTTTTT
CDR3aa: CASSPGQGGTGELFF
abundance: -
v_gene: TRBV5-1
j_gene: TRBJ2-2
d_gene: TRBD1

CDR3nt: TGTGCCTGGAGTGCCGGGACAGGGGGACAGCCCCAGCATTTT
CDR3aa: CAWSAGTGGQPQHF
abundance: -
v_gene: TRBV30
j_gene: TRBJ1-5
d_gene: TRBD1

CDR3nt: TGTGCCAGCAGCCAAGATTTACAGGATAATGAAAAACTGTTTTTT
CDR3aa: CASSQDLQDNEKLFF
abundance: -
v_gene: TRBV4-2
j_gene: TRBJ1-4
d_gene: -

CDR3nt: TGTGCCAGCTCATTCTTAAACGGGACAGGGCTGATGAACACTGAAGCTTTCTTT
CDR3aa: CASSFLNGTGLMNTEAFF
abundance: once
v_gene: TRBV18
j_gene: TRBJ1-1
d_gene: TRBD1

CDR3nt: TGTGCCAGCTCACCAGGCGGGACTAGCGGGACATACAATGAGCAGTTCTTC
CDR3aa: CASSPGGTSGTYNEQFF
abundance: -
v_gene: TRBV18
j_gene: TRBJ2-1
d_gene: TRBD2

CDR3nt: TGTGCCACCAGCAGAGATCGAGGTGCGGCAGCTAACTATGGCTACACCTTC
CDR3aa: CATSRDRGAAANYGYTF
abundance: few
v_gene: TRBV15
j_gene: TRBJ1-2
d_gene: -

CDR3nt: TGTGCCAGCAGTTTCGGGACAGAACGTTACGAGCAGTACTTC
CDR3aa: CASSFGTERYEQYF
abundance: -
v_gene: TRBV27
j_gene: TRBJ2-7
d_gene: TRBD1

CDR3nt: TGTGCCAGCAGCCAGGGACAGGATAGCAATCAGCCCCAGCATTTT
CDR3aa: CASSQGQDSNQPQHF
abundance: -
v_gene: TRBV3-1/TRBV3-2
j_gene: TRBJ1-5
d_gene: TRBD1

CDR3nt: TGCGCCAGCAGCTTGGGACTGTACTACGAGCAGTACTTC
CDR3aa: CASSLGLYYEQYF
abundance: -
v_gene: TRBV5-1
j_gene: TRBJ2-7
d_gene: -

CDR3nt: TGTGCCAGCAGCTTCTGGGGGCGCGGGACTGAAGCTTTCTTT
CDR3aa: CASSFWGRGTEAFF
abundance: -
v_gene: TRBV7-2
j_gene: TRBJ1-1
d_gene: -

CDR3nt: TGTGCCAGTAGTATGTTTTTGGGGCGACAGGTGTTGAATCAGCCCCAGCATTTT
CDR3aa: CASSMFLGRQVLNQPQHF
abundance: -
v_gene: TRBV19
j_gene: TRBJ1-5
d_gene: -

CDR3nt: TGTGCCAGCAGCTCCCAGAGGGCCACCGGGGAGCTGTTTTTT
CDR3aa: CASSSQRATGELFF
abundance: -
v_gene: TRBV11-3
j_gene: TRBJ2-2
d_gene: -

CDR3nt: TGTGCCAGCAGTGACCGGGACAGGGGGCTTGGCGAGCAGTACTTC
CDR3aa: CASSDRDRGLGEQYF
abundance: -
v_gene: TRBV6-2/TRBV6-3
j_gene: TRBJ2-7
d_gene: TRBD1

CDR3nt: TGTGCCATACGACCTGTGGGGGGTGGGTCTGGAAACACCATATATTTT
CDR3aa: CAIRPVGGGSGNTIYF
abundance: -
v_gene: TRBV2
j_gene: TRBJ1-3
d_gene: -

CDR3nt: TGTGCCAGCAGTGATGGGGACATCTCCTATAATTCACCCCTCCACTTT
CDR3aa: CASSDGDISYNSPLHF
abundance: -
v_gene: TRBV2
j_gene: TRBJ1-6
d_gene: -

CDR3nt: TGTGCTAGTGGTTGGCGGGGGTCGGGAAATGAAAAACTGTTTTTT
CDR3aa: CASGWRGSGNEKLFF
abundance: few
v_gene: TRBV12-5
j_gene: TRBJ1-4
d_gene: -

CDR3nt: TGTGCCAGCAGACGCGCCCAGGGGGCCACAGATACGCAGTATTTT
CDR3aa: CASRRAQGATDTQYF
abundance: -
v_gene: TRBV7-9
j_gene: TRBJ2-3
d_gene: TRBD1